The clone carrying this T cell receptor beta chain appeared once. The antigen is unknown. Clones were sequenced by immunoSEQ multiplex PCR, and TCRdb holds only the in-frame ones, with some missing. Of tens of thousands of clones listed, 82% are singletons. This entry comes from a study of graft-versus-host responses after intestinal transplantation. About the research overall: Once they had received anti-thymocyte globulin induction, all recipients took tacrolimus and steroids for roughly three years.

The CDR3 is made up of 14 amino acids. With 1 base removed from V and 3 bases from J, the gap between germline ends came to 9 bases. The germline V gene encodes CDR1 LNHDA and CDR2 SQIVND (reference sequence). Study-level points and caveats: Detected in recipient marrow were GvH clones, some of which were first observed in ileum or blood. Researchers found peak circulating GvH clone levels linked to early post-transplant HvG declines. The presence of high graft-versus-host to host-versus-graft clonal ratios in allografts characterized patients with graft-donor T cell macrochimerism.

This chain connects TRBV19 to TRBJ2-5; D might be TRBD1 or TRBD2, each matching 5 bases. The TCR sequence derives from a human donor who was the organ donor for an intestinal transplant. This material consisted of unstimulated CD8+ T cells sorted from spleen or lymph node cells, taken before transplant. The CDR3 is CASSIVVGEETQYF. CDR3 bases: TGTGCCAGTAGTATAGTCGTGGGGGAAGAGACCCAGTACTTC.